The 5 T cell receptor beta chains below were found in one sample sequenced in a study of identical twins. MiXCR, run by TCRdb on the 5' RACE reads, gives a single entry per CDR3 protein. The table lists some 230,000 distinct CDR3 sequences, 5.5% to 7.5% of them singletons. The data were also submitted as part of a second study, on T cells expressing NK-cell markers.

The sequenced material came from CD8+ T cells sorted from blood. The source of these receptors is a young woman in good health.

The table lists this clonotype with many counts. This rearrangement joins TRBV12-3 or TRBV12-4 to TRBJ2-7; 8 bases agree with TRBD1. J was trimmed by 0 bases and V by 6 bases; bases with no gene match: 4. The CDR3 consists of 14 residues. CDR3 sequence (DNA): TGTGCCAGCAGCCGGACAGGGTCCTCCTACGAGCAGTACTTC. As protein: CASSRTGSSYEQYF.

This clonotype was seen at least ten times. The V call is TRBV9, the J call TRBJ2-7, with D perhaps matching TRBD2 (5 bases). Germline V gene lookup returns CDR1 SGDLS and CDR2 YYNGEE. The CDR3 extends over 16 amino acids. Trimming removed 0 bases at V and 2 bases at J, with 15 bases between. The CDR3 loop reads CASSVGTAETPYEQYF. As DNA, the CDR3 is TGTGCCAGCAGCGTAGGAACAGCGGAGACCCCCTACGAGCAGTACTTC.

This clonotype was counted between two and nine times. The chain uses TRBV20-1 and TRBJ2-7; D assignment may be TRBD1 or TRBD2 (5 bases each). Trimming removed 0 bases from V and 4 bases from J, with 19 bases in between. The CDR3 contains 16 residues. Germline CDR1 reads DFQATT; CDR2 reads SNEGSKA (reference sequence). CDR3 region: CSARDQEQDGEYEQYF. The CDR3 DNA follows: TGCAGTGCTAGAGATCAAGAACAGGACGGGGAATACGAGCAGTACTTC.

This clonotype was detected ten times or more. The chain joins TRBV12-3 or TRBV12-4 to TRBJ2-3; D is unresolved. CDR3 length equals 13 residues. The V gene lost 6 bases and the J gene lost 4 bases, with 11 bases spanning the gap. The CDR3 DNA reads as TGTGCCAGCAGCCTTTTAGGTGCAGATACGCAGTATTTT. Translated: CASSLLGADTQYF.

In its sample, this clonotype was seen many times. This rearrangement joins TRBV7-3 to TRBJ2-2, with a weak D call TRBD2 (6 bases). With 4 bases removed from V and 6 bases from J, the gap between germline ends came to 15 bases. The CDR3 spans 15 residues. In germline, CDR1 is SGHTA, CDR2 FQGTGA. Here the CDR3 reads CASSSELATAGELFF. CDR3 nucleotide sequence: TGTGCCAGCAGCTCCGAACTAGCTACCGCCGGGGAGCTGTTTTTT.